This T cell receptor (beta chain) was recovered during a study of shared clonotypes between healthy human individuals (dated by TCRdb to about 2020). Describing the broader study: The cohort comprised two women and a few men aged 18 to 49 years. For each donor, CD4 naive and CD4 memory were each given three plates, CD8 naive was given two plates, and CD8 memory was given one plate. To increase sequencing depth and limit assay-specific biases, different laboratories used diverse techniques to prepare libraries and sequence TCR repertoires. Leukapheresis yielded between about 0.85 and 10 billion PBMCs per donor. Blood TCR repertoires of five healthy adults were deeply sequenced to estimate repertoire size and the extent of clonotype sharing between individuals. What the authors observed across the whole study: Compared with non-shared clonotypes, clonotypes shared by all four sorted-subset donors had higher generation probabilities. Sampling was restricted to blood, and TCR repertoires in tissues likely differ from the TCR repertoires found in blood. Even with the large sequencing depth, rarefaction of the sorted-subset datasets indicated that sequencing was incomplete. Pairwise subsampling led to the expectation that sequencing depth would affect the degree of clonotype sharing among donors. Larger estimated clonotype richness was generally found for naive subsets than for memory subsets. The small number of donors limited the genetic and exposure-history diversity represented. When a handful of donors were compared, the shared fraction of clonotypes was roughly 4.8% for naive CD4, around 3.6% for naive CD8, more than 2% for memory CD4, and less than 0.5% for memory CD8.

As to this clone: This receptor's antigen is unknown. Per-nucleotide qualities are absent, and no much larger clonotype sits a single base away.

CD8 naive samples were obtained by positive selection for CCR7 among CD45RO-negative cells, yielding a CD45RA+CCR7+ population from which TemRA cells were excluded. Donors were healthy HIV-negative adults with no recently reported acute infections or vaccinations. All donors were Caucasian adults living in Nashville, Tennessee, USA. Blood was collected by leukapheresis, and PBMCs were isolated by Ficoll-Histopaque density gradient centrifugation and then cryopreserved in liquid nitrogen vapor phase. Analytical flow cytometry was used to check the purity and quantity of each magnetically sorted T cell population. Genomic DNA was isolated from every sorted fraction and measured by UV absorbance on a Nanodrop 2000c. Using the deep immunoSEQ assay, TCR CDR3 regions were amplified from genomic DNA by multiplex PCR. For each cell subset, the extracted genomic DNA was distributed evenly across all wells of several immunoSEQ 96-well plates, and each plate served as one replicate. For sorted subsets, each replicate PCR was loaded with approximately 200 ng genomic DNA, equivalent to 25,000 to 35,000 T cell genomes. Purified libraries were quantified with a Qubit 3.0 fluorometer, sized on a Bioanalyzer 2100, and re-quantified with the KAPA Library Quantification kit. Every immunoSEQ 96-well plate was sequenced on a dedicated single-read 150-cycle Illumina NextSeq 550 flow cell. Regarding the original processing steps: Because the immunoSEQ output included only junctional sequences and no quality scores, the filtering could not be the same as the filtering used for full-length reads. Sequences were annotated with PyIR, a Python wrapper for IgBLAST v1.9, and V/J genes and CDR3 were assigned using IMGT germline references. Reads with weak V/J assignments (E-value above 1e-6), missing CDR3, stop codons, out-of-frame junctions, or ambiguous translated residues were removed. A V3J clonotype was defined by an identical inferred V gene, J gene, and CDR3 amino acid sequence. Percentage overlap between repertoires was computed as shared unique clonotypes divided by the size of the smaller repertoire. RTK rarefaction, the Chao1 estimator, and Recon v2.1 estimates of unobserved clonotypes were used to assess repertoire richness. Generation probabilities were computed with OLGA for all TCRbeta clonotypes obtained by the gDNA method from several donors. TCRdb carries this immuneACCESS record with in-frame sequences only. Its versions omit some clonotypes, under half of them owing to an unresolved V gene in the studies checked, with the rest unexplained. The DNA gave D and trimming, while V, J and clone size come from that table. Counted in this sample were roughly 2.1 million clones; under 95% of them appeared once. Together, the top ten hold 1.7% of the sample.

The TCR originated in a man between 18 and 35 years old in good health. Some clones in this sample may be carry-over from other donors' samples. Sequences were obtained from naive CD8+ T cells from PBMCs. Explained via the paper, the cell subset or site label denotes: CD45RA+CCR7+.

CDR3 loop: CASSVDDRLYTEAFF. The sequence in DNA is TGTGCCAGCAGCGTAGACGACAGATTGTACACTGAAGCTTTCTTT. This chain is built from TRBV9 and TRBJ1-1; D gene: possibly TRBD1, on 5 matching bases. The trim is 0 bases for V and 3 bases for J, with a gap of 12 bases between the germline ends. The CDR3 goes from the cysteine to the phenylalanine over 15 residues. Only the CDR3 region is kept as DNA, spanning 45 bases read in frame from base 1. Reading the germline V gene gives CDR1 SGDLS and CDR2 YYNGEE.